Listed below are T cell receptor beta chains from one sample, sequenced in a study of blood T cell repertoires in COVID-19. Profiling relied on immunoSEQ multiplex PCR, and the TCRdb table lists in-frame clones only, not all of them. Here the sample spans about 83,000 clones, about 90% being singletons. The sequenced sample was peripheral blood. These receptors originate from a woman aged 45-60 years with active or convalescent COVID-19. The conserved cysteine and the conserved F or W are not part of the CDR3 here. The order of the fields is J gene, V gene, CDR3 protein.

TRBJ2-4,TRBV14,ASSPGTRRIQY
TRBJ2-2,TRBV9,ASSVTSGYTGELF
TRBJ2-7,TRBV2,ASSEDEETAYYEQY
TRBJ2-5,TRBV9,ASSVDELAETQY
TRBJ1-5,TRBV2,ASSEDGNQPQH
TRBJ1-2,TRBV4-2,ASSQYSTGTRTIGYT
TRBJ2-5,TRBV6-5,AARGIGTVETQY
TRBJ1-2,TRBV27,ASSYGQGDGYT
TRBJ1-1,TRBV2,ASRRRGMNTEAF
TRBJ2-7,TRBV3-1/TRBV3-2,ASSAGGGYEQY
TRBJ1-2,TRBV6-1,ASSDTLIGTNSGLSRGYT
TRBJ2-6,TRBV24-1,ATSDGDVSGANVLT
TRBJ1-4,TRBV4-3,ASSQGTLRNEKLF
TRBJ2-7,TRBV5-4,ASSSGDSPEQY
TRBJ2-7,TRBV7-9,ASSVQPGQGLFSYEQY
TRBJ1-5,TRBV7-2,ASSLRAGGANQPQH
TRBJ1-1,TRBV4-1,ASSHPDGGKAEAF
TRBJ1-6,TRBV7-9,ASSWGPGRGSPLH
TRBJ1-4,TRBV2,ASSGTGGKGEKLF
TRBJ2-1,TRBV9,ASSVQTSGGAYQLGEQF
TRBJ1-2,TRBV28,ASTGPNYGYT
TRBJ1-6,TRBV7-9,ASSTDRARSYNSPLH
TRBJ1-4,TRBV6-5,ASSYGGDEKLF
TRBJ1-2,TRBV5-1,ASSSGQGVNYGYT
TRBJ1-5,TRBV4-1,ASSQGGDRVVGQPQH
TRBJ1-2,TRBV7-9,ASSLGEQGARGYT
TRBJ1-3,TRBV28,ASSQLGRGNTIY
TRBJ1-2,TRBV4-3,ASSQEGRETDGYT
TRBJ1-1,TRBV6-5,ASRRESVNTEAF
TRBJ2-5,TRBV4-2,ASSPSSETQY
TRBJ1-2,TRBV19,ASTAGRINYGYT
TRBJ1-2,TRBV5-6,ASRPTGLGGYT
TRBJ2-5,TRBV4-3,ASSQEWSGGQETQY
TRBJ1-1,TRBV6-5,ASAKRGSWNTEAF
TRBJ1-2,TRBV5-4,ASSLQGPGGYT
TRBJ1-1,TRBV4-1,ASSQGLIVRNTEAF
TRBJ2-1,TRBV30,AWTLTGSGEQF
TRBJ2-6,TRBV10-3,AISVGLQPGDVLT
TRBJ2-7,TRBV6-5,ASRVSRQGGEQY
TRBJ1-2,TRBV2,ASMIQGPYGYT
TRBJ2-7,TRBV7-2,ASSTPSGVYEQY
TRBJ1-5,TRBV6-4,ASSDVETGEGNQPQH
TRBJ1-5,TRBV19,ASSIQQGTRSQPQH
TRBJ2-3,TRBV7-2,ASRAGGAPDTQY
TRBJ1-4,TRBV30,AWLTANEKLF
TRBJ2-1,TRBV13,ASSPEGAGGSDEQF
TRBJ2-3,TRBV27,ASRNGGMTDTQY
TRBJ2-3,TRBV11-3,ASSLDYTGSRSIADTQY
TRBJ2-1,TRBV3-1/TRBV3-2,ASSPSHSGLGEQF
TRBJ1-5,TRBV2,ASSWGQGGNQPQH
TRBJ1-2,TRBV30,AWSEQGDYGYT
TRBJ2-1,TRBV7-3,ASSYLGPLNEQF
TRBJ2-1,TRBV7-3,ASSLSPGRNEQF
TRBJ1-4,TRBV9,ASSARTGTGGEKLF
TRBJ1-2,TRBV6-6,ASNEYGDYT